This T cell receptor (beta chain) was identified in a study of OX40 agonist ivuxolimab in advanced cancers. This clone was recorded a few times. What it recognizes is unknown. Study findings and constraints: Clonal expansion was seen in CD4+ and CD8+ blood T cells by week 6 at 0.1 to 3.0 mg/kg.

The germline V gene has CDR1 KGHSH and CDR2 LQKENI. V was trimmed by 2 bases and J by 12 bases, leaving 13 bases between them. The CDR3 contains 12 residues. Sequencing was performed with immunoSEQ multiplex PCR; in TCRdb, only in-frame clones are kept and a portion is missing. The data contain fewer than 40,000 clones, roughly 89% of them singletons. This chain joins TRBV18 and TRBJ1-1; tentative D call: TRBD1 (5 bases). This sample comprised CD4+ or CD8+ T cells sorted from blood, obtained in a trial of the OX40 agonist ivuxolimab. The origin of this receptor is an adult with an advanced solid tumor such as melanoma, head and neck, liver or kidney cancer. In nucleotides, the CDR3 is TGTGCCAGCTCACCAGGGACTGGAAGGTCTTTCTTT. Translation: CASSPGTGRSFF. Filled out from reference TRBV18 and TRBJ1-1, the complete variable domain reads NAGVMQNPRHLVRRRGQEARLRCSPMKGHSHVYWYRQLPEEGLKFMVYLQKENIIDESGMPKERFSAEFPKEGPSILRIQQVVRGDSAAYFCASSPGTGRSFFGQGTRLTVV.